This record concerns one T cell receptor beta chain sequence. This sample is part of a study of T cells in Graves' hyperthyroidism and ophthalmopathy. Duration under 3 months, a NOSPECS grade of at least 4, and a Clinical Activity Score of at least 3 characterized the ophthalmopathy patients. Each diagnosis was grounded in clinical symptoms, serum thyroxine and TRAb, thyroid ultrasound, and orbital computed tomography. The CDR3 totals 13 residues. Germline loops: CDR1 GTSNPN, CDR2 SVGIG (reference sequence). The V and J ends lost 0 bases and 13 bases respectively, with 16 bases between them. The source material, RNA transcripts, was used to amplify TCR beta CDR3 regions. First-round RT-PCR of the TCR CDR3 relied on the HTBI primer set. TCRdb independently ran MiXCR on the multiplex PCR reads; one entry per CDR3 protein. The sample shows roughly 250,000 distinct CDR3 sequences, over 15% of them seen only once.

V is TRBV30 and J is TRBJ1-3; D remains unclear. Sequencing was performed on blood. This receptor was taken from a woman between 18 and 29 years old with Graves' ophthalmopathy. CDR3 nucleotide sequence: TGTGCCTGGAGTGTAAGAAGTACTTCCCCGATATATTTT. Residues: CAWSVRSTSPIYF.